The source of this T cell receptor beta chain is a study of blood T cell repertoires in COVID-19. The table came from immunoSEQ multiplex PCR; TCRdb's copy has only in-frame clones and leaves some out. The sample has roughly 350,000 clones, around nine tenths seen once; the top ten hold around 6.6%. Germline-derived CDR1 and CDR2 are LNHDA and SQIVND (reference sequence). The CDR3 is 18 amino acids. The V segment lost 3 bases and the J segment 4 bases; nucleotides outside the gene matches: 11. The sequencing sample was made of peripheral blood. The receptor was isolated from a woman in her 70s with COVID-19, enrolled during active disease. The rearrangement uses TRBV19 and TRBJ2-1; TRBD2 matches at 11 bases. CDR3 sequence (DNA): TGTGCCAGTAGTATTCTAGGGTCTAGCGGGGGGTCGTACAATGAGCAGTTCTTC. Residues: CASSILGSSGGSYNEQFF.